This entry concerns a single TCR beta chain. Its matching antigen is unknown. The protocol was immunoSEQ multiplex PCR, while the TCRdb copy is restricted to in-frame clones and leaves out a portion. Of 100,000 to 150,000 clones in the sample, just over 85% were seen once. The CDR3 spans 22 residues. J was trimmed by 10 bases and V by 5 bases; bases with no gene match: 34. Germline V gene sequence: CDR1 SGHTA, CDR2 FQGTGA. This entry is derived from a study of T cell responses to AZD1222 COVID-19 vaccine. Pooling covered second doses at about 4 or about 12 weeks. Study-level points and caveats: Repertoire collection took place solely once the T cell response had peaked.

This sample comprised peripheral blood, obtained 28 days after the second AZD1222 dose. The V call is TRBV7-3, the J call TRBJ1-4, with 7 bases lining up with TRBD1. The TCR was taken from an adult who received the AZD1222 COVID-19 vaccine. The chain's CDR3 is CASSHATGLKTGLKNSKGKLFF. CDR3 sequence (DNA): TGTGCCAGCAGCCATGCGACAGGGTTGAAAACGGGGTTGAAAAACTCTAAGGGAAAACTGTTTTTT.